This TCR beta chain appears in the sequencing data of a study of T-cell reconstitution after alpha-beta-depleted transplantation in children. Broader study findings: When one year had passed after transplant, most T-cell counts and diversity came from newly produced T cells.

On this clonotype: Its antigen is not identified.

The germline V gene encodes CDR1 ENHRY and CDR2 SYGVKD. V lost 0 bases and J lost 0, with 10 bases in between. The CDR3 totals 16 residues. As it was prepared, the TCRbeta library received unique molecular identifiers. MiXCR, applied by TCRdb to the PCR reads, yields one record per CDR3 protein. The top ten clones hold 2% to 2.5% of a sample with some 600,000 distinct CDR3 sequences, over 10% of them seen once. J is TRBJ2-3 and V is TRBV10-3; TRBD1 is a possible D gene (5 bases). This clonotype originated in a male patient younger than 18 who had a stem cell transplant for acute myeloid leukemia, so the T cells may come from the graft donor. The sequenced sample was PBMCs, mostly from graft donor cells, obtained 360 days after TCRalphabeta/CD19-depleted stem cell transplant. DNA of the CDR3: TGTGCCATCAGTGAGTCGATTCAGGGTAGCACAGATACGCAGTATTTT. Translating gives CAISESIQGSTDTQYF.